The clone carrying this T cell receptor (beta chain) was counted a few times. The sample originates from a study of T cells after yellow fever vaccination. CDR1 and CDR2 (germline): LGHDT, YNNKEL (reference sequence). CDR3 length equals 14 residues. The trim removed 4 bases at V and 7 bases at J, leaving 9 bases unmatched. The study made its TCR cDNA through 5'RACE template switching. That step introduced a universal primer site along with UMIs. MiXCR, applied by TCRdb to the 5' RACE reads, yields one record per CDR3 protein. Among roughly 260,000 distinct CDR3 sequences, approximately 13% were seen once, and the ten largest hold 0.5% to 0.6%.

The TCR comes from a man aged 25-45 years who received the YFV17D yellow fever vaccine. The rearrangement links TRBV3-1 to TRBJ1-1; 7 nucleotides line up with TRBD1. Here the sequenced sample was CD4+ T cells sorted from PBMCs, taken 45 days after the yellow fever booster vaccination. The chain's CDR3 is CASSRGQEQGEAFF. The DNA for the CDR3 is TGTGCCAGCAGCCGCGGACAGGAACAGGGTGAAGCTTTCTTT. Filled out from reference TRBV3-1 and TRBJ1-1, the complete variable domain reads DTAVSQTPKYLVTQMGNDKSIKCEQNLGHDTMYWYKQDSKKFLKIMFSYNNKELIINETVPNRFSPKSPDKAHLNLHINSLELGDSAVYFCASSRGQEQGEAFFGQGTRLTVV.